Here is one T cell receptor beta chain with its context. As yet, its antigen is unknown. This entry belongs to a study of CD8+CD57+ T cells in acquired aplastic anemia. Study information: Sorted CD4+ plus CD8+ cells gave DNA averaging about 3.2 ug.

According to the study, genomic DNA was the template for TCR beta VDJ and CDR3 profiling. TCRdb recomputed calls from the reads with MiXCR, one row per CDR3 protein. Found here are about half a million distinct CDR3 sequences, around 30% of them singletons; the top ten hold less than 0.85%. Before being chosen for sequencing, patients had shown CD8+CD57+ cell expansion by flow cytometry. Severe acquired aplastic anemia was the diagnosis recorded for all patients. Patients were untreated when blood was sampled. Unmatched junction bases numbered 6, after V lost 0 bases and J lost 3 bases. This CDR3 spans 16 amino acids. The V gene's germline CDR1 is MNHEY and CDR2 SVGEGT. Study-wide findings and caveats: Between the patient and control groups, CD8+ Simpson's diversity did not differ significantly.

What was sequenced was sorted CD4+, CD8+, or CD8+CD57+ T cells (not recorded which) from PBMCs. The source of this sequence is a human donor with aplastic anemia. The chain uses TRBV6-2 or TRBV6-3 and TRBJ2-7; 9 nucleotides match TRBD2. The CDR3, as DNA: TGTGCCAGCAGTTACTCGTGGCTAGCGGGGAACTACGAGCAGTACTTC. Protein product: CASSYSWLAGNYEQYF.